This T cell receptor beta chain stems from a study of blood T cell repertoires in COVID-19. For the study at large: COVID-19 samples collected from the United States, Italy and Spain covered acute and convalescent phases. PBMCs, B-cell-depleted T cells, or T cells provided the cDNA or gDNA that made up the material.

Original processing notes: Quantification of nucleated cells was approximated via reference gene primer amplification. Assay used: immunoSEQ multiplex PCR; TCRdb lists only in-frame clones, some missing. The V and J calls and clone size come from that table; D and trimming were worked out from the DNA. The sample includes 250,000 to 350,000 clones, roughly nine tenths of them seen just once. The Seattle patients joined while their infection was active and were tracked longitudinally afterward. This clonotype was obtained from a woman aged 25 to 45 with COVID-19, enrolled during active disease. Material for sequencing was peripheral blood.

CDR3 protein: CASSQDTGNGYTF. In DNA form, the CDR3 reads TGCGCCAGCAGCCAAGATACGGGGAATGGCTACACCTTC. The chain has TRBV4-1 and TRBJ1-2; D unresolved. This CDR3 region has 13 residues. Between the trimmed V and J ends, which lost 0 bases and 6 bases, there was a span of 8 bases. Germline values: CDR1 MGHRA, CDR2 YSYEKL.